This T cell receptor (beta chain) appears in the sequencing data of a study of identical twins. General study findings and limits: Compared with models, monozygotic twins showed more out-of-frame TCR alpha sharing.

TCRdb re-called the 5' RACE reads through MiXCR, storing one row per CDR3 protein. There are approximately 700,000 distinct CDR3 sequences in the sample; over 5% occur only once, and around 1.9% lies in the top ten. This clonotype was detected ten times or more. Its antigen remains unidentified. The CDR3 sequence is 13 residues long. Per the germline V gene, CDR1 is LNHNV and CDR2 is YYDKDF (reference sequence). V lost 1 base, J lost 6 bases, and 6 bases lay in between. V gene TRBV15 combines with J gene TRBJ1-4; D possibly corresponds to TRBD1 (5 bases). The source of this sequence is a man younger than 35 in good health. The sequencing sample was made of naive T cells sorted from blood. CDR3: CATSRGGDEKLFF. In DNA, the CDR3 is TGTGCCACCAGCAGAGGGGGCGATGAAAAACTGTTTTTT.